This T cell receptor (beta chain) was identified in a study of T cells in Graves' hyperthyroidism and ophthalmopathy. The study, taken as a whole, reports: Among clonotypes expanded in thyroid above 0.001, most were also found in blood.

TCR beta CDR3 region amplification was performed from RNA transcripts. TCR CDR3 regions were first amplified by RT-PCR with HTBI primers. TCRdb ran MiXCR on the multiplex PCR reads and lists one entry per CDR3 protein. The sample consists of more than 300,000 distinct CDR3 sequences, over 10% of them appearing once. Only a few counts were recorded for this clonotype. Its target is unknown. Patients aged 18 to 65 had newly diagnosed hyperthyroidism of under 2 months' duration. Every diagnosis used clinical symptoms, serum thyroxine and TRAb, thyroid ultrasound and orbital computed tomography. Isolation of PBMCs was performed on 9.5 to 10 ml fresh peripheral blood. Germline CDR1 and CDR2: SGHRS and YFSETQ. The ends were cut back, 4 bases at V and 0 bases at J, with 17 bases in the middle. The CDR3 spans 16 residues.

This clonotype was obtained from a woman in her late teens or twenties with Graves' hyperthyroidism. The V gene is TRBV5-1, the J gene TRBJ2-7; D call uncertain. Sequencing was done on a sample of blood. The chain's CDR3 is CASSNGPLMGSYEQYF. Written as DNA, the CDR3 is TGCGCCAGCAGCAACGGACCGTTAATGGGCTCCTACGAGCAGTACTTC.